This entry features one T cell receptor beta chain sequence. The table lists this clonotype with a few counts. This receptor's antigen is unknown. Per-nucleotide qualities are absent, and no much larger clonotype sits a single base away. Looking up the germline V gene (reference sequence) yields CDR1 SGHAT and CDR2 FQDESV. Clipping removes 5 bases from V and 1 base from J, with 4 as the unmatched junction base count. The CDR3 covers 15 residues, taking in both the cysteine and the phenylalanine. Only the CDR3 DNA is retained, 45 bases long and in frame from the first base. These data are taken from a study of blood T cells in healthy people across ages (dated by TCRdb to the mid-2010s). Context from the whole study: Template switching captured roughly one uniquely barcoded TCR beta cDNA molecule per two T cells in model experiments. The study measured age-related changes in TCR beta repertoire diversity using deep sequencing normalized with unique cDNA molecular identifiers. The donors were split into four age groups: young (average around 15 years), middle-aged (around 40), aged (around 67) and long-lived (under 85). To avoid experimental bias, donors of different ages were randomly spread across the sequencing lanes. Two additional independent replicas of 1 million unique cDNA reads from the same blood draw were analyzed for two donors (one aged 18 to 30 and one aged 80 or older). Results and caveats for the whole study, not just this receptor: There was a strong correlation between observed TCR beta diversity and the percentage of naive T cells measured by flow cytometry. The CMV infection status of donors was not known, potentially confounding age-related changes in expanded clonotypes. Because profiling used bulk unsorted PBMCs, naive and antigen-experienced compartments could not be compared conclusively. As age increased, observed TCR beta diversity per million T cells dropped in a roughly linear way, and a significant reduction was already evident by age approximately 40. Estimates of total diversity from one million sequenced T cells were regarded as lower bounds and underestimates. Compared with the aged group, the long-lived group had more naive CD4+ T cells, fewer expanded clones and increased TCR diversity, a pattern suggesting age selection.

Donors were 35 to 40 systemically healthy Caucasian individuals from Russia aged roughly 6 to 90 years. Each donor gave about 11 milliliters of peripheral blood, drawn into EDTA-treated Vacutainer tubes. PBMCs were isolated by Ficoll-Paque density-gradient centrifugation, with at least 7 million obtained per sample. Total RNA was extracted from PBMCs with Trizol reagent, with at least 5 micrograms obtained per sample. The percentages of naive CD45RAhigh/CD27high T cells were determined by flow cytometry on a PBMC aliquot from every donor. The library was obtained by 5' RACE. Instrument on record: Illumina HiSeq 2500. A second PCR of roughly 6 to 11 cycles was run with a J-beta primer mix and a sample-barcoded 5' primer. A template-switch 5' adaptor carrying 12 random nucleotides introduced a unique molecular identifier onto each TCR beta cDNA molecule. At least 2.5 million CDR3-containing paired-end reads were obtained from each sample. All of the RNA was converted into first-strand cDNA using the Mint cDNA synthesis kit, with a TRBC-specific oligonucleotide serving as the primer. Following uracil-DNA glycosylase treatment, all cDNA underwent a first 18-cycle PCR with the universal primers M1SS and BC2_uni_R. The original methods were these. For normalization, 1 million high-quality reads were randomly selected from each sample, with every read carrying a distinct molecular identifier. Reads sharing molecular identifiers were discarded rather than binned into consensus sequences. CDR3 identification, clonotype clustering and error correction used MiTCR with a Q25 quality threshold and the strictest error-elimination algorithm. A nonparametric unseen species model using Euler transformation provided a lower-bound estimate of total TCR beta diversity. TCRdb reworked the public reads: Q25 trimming with fastp, MiXCR clone assembly, productive beta chains retained. Rows with one shared CDR3 protein collapse into an entry with the most common genes and DNA. In this record, the V and J calls reflect TCRdb's handling and not the investigators' own analysis. Counted in this sample were roughly 800,000 distinct CDR3 sequences; about 62% of them appeared once. The ten biggest clones cover roughly 22% of the sample.

Source material: blood. The chain uses TRBV11-1 and TRBJ2-7; TRBD2 lines up with 11 middle nucleotides. The receptor's source is a man aged 30 to 39 in good health. The sequenced DNA: TGTGCCAGCAGCAAGGGGACTAGCGGATCCTACGAGCAGTACTTC. This translates into CASSKGTSGSYEQYF.